Following are 9 T cell receptor beta chains from one sample sequenced in a study of T cells of healthy individuals. TCRdb reprocessed the 5' RACE reads via MiXCR and lists one record per CDR3 protein. This sample has tens of thousands of distinct CDR3 sequences, with 14% to 15% found just once. These receptor sequences come from a human donor in good health.

This clonotype was recorded at least ten times. V usage is TRBV7-2 and J usage is TRBJ1-2, with D hard to call. Trimming cost V 5 bases and J 6 bases, with 13 bases left between them. Germline CDR1 is SGHTA and CDR2 is FQGNSA. The CDR3 has 13 residues. DNA for the CDR3: TGTGCCAGCAGCCCCGACGGCACTAATGGCTACACCTTC. Protein product: CASSPDGTNGYTF.

The chain recombines TRBV5-1 with TRBJ1-4, with TRBD1 matching 7 bases. The CDR3 length is 14 residues. V lost 7 bases, J lost 6 bases, and 9 bases stayed unmatched. Germline CDR1 SGHRS, CDR2 YFSETQ. The CDR3 loop is CASATQGRDEKLFF. The CDR3 DNA sequence: TGCGCCAGCGCTACACAGGGGCGGGATGAAAAACTGTTTTTT.

The V call is TRBV14, the J call TRBJ2-2; 8 nucleotides align to TRBD1. With 6 bases clipped from V and 3 bases from J, the junction kept 6 bases outside the gene matches. In germline, CDR1 is SGHDN, CDR2 FVKESK. CDR3 length: 15 amino acids. The CDR3 here is CASRSLTGDTGELFF. The CDR3, as DNA: TGTGCCAGCAGGTCATTGACAGGGGACACCGGGGAGCTGTTTTTT. Full variable domain (rest looked up from reference TRBV14 and TRBJ2-2): EAGVTQFPSHSVIEKGQTVTLRCDPISGHDNLYWYRRVMGKEIKFLLHFVKESKQDESGMPNNRFLAERTGGTYSTLKVQPAELEDSGVYFCASRSLTGDTGELFFGEGSRLTVL.

This clonotype was seen a handful of times. The rearrangement joins TRBV10-3 to TRBJ2-3; TRBD2 aligns across 9 bases. Looked up from germline, CDR1 is ENHRY and CDR2 is SYGVKD. The CDR3 runs to 16 residues. Trimming cost V 3 bases and J 4 bases; bases outside gene matches: 8. The CDR3 coding sequence is TGTGCCATCAGTGATTCGGTAGCGGGGGATCCAGATACGCAGTATTTT. Translation gives CAISDSVAGDPDTQYF.

J is TRBJ1-3 and V is TRBV7-9, with D possibly matching TRBD1 (6 bases). Trimming left V 1 base short and J 7 bases short, with 11 bases between. This CDR3 is 14 amino acids long. Germline V gene sequence: CDR1 SEHNR, CDR2 FQNEAQ (reference sequence). The CDR3 protein is CASSLEQGFNTIYF. For the CDR3, the DNA is TGTGCCAGCAGCTTAGAACAGGGATTTAACACCATATATTTT. Full variable domain (outside the CDR3, taken from reference TRBV7-9 and TRBJ1-3): DTGVSQNPRHKITKRGQNVTFRCDPISEHNRLYWYRQTLGQGPEFLTYFQNEAQLEKSRLLSDRFSAERPKGSFSTLEIQRTEQGDSAMYLCASSLEQGFNTIYFGEGSWLTVV.

The chain joins TRBV7-3 to TRBJ2-5; D gene uncertain. CDR3 length equals 13 residues. Germline CDR1 reads SGHTA; CDR2 reads FQGTGA. V lost 5 bases and J lost 2, with 9 bases in between. The CDR3 sequence is CASSRAIQETQYF. The CDR3 DNA is TGTGCCAGCAGCCGGGCGATACAAGAGACCCAGTACTTC.

This clonotype was counted between two and nine times. The chain has TRBV9 and TRBJ2-7; D is uncertain. The germline CDR1 and CDR2 sequences are SGDLS and YYNGEE. The length of the CDR3 is 13 residues. The V end was cut by 0 bases, the J end by 5 bases, with 9 bases between. The CDR3 sequence: CASSVDLRNEQYF. The CDR3 nucleotides are TGTGCCAGCAGCGTAGATTTACGGAACGAGCAGTACTTC.

Concerning this clonotype itself: A clone one base away is much larger, so this may be a read error. The chain links TRBV10-3 to TRBJ1-6; 9 positions match TRBD1. The CDR3 has 14 residues. Germline V gene sequence: CDR1 ENHRY, CDR2 SYGVKD. The CDR3 loop reads CAISGGTGHSHLHF. For the CDR3, the DNA is TGTGCCATCAGTGGAGGGACAGGGCATTCACACCTCCACTTT.

At least ten counts were recorded for this clonotype. The CDR3 bases are TGTGCCAGCAGCCTCGACAGGGATAGCACAGATACGCAGTATTTT. Translated, it gives CASSLDRDSTDTQYF. The chain recombines TRBV12-3 or TRBV12-4 with TRBJ2-3, with 7 bases aligning to TRBD1. The length of the CDR3 is 15 residues. V shed 6 bases and J 0 bases; nucleotides not matched to a gene: 6.